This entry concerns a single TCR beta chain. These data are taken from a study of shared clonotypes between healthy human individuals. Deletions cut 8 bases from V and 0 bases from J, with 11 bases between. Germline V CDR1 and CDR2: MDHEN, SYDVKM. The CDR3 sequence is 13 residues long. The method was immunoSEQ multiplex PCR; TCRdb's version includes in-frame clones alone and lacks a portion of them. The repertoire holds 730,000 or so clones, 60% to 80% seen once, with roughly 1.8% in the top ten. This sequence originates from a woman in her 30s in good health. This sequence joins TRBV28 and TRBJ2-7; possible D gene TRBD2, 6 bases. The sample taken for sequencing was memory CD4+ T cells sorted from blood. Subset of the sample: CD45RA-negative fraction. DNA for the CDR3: TGTGCCAGCTGGGGAGGTAGCTCCTACGAGCAGTACTTC. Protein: CASWGGSSYEQYF.